Presented here are 30 T cell receptor beta chains from one specimen sequenced in a study of cytomegalovirus exposure and HLA in healthy donors. 13 Jbeta primers and 60 Vbeta primers were used for the PCR. The table came from immunoSEQ multiplex PCR; TCRdb's copy has only in-frame clones and leaves some out. Of 85,000 to 130,000 clones in the sample, more than 60% were seen once. The specimen was PBMCs. The source of these receptors is a woman aged 45-65 years in good health and CMV-seropositive.

CDR3 loop: CSVEETPAAEAFF. CDR3 DNA sequence: TGCAGCGTTGAAGAGACTCCAGCCGCTGAAGCTTTCTTT. This sequence joins TRBV29-1 and TRBJ1-1; no reliable D call. Between the trimmed V and J ends, which lost 0 bases and 6 bases, there was a span of 11 bases. CDR1 is SQVTM and CDR2 is ANQGSEA in the germline V gene. CDR3 length: 13 residues. Together with reference TRBV29-1 and TRBJ1-1, the CDR3 gives the full variable domain: SAVISQKPSRDICQRGTSLTIQCQVDSQVTMMFWYRQQPGQSLTLIATANQGSEATYESGFVIDKFPISRPNLTFSTLTVSNMSPEDSSIYLCSVEETPAAEAFFGQGTRLTVV.

V usage is TRBV28 and J usage is TRBJ2-7; 7 nucleotides align to TRBD1. The V gene end was trimmed by 10 bases and the J gene end by 5 bases; junction bases not matched to a gene: 11. The CDR3 consists of 13 residues. Per the germline V gene, CDR1 is MDHEN and CDR2 is SYDVKM. CDR3 loop: CATLGTEAHEQYF. Written as DNA, the CDR3 is TGTGCCACCCTAGGGACAGAAGCACACGAGCAGTACTTC.

The chain recombines TRBV11-2 with TRBJ2-7; TRBD1 is a possible D gene (7 bases). CDR3 length: 17 amino acids. The germline gives CDR1 SGHAT, CDR2 FQNNGV. Trimming removed 0 bases from V and 3 bases from J, with 18 bases in between. CDR3 residues: CASSLDLYQGGHYEQYF. The CDR3 DNA reads as TGTGCCAGCAGCTTAGATCTATATCAGGGGGGACACTACGAGCAGTACTTC.

This clone was observed a few times. The chain combines TRBV6-5 with TRBJ1-4; D ambiguous. The CDR3 has 14 residues. Germline-derived CDR1 and CDR2 are MNHEY and SVGAGI. Trimming took 5 bases from V and 8 from J, leaving 15 bases between them. As DNA, the CDR3 is TGTGCCAGCAGTGACCGGGGTCGGGGAGAAAAACTGTTTTTT. It yields the protein CASSDRGRGEKLFF.

This clone has just a few counts. V and J are TRBV2 and TRBJ1-5; no clear D. CDR1 and CDR2 from the germline V gene are SNHLY and FYNNEI. V was shortened by 8 bases and J by 0 bases, with 11 bases between the two germline ends. This CDR3 contains 14 residues. The CDR3 sequence: CASAQENSNQPQHF. The CDR3 region has the DNA TGTGCCAGCGCCCAAGAGAATAGCAATCAGCCCCAGCATTTT.

The gene calls are TRBV5-1 and TRBJ2-7, with 10 bases fitting TRBD2. CDR3 length: 15 residues. V lost 0 bases, J lost 4 bases, and 4 bases stayed unmatched. The germline V gene encodes CDR1 SGHRS and CDR2 YFSETQ. The CDR3 sequence is CASSLVAGGQYEQYF. DNA of the CDR3: TGCGCCAGCAGCTTGGTAGCGGGGGGCCAATACGAGCAGTACTTC.

The table lists this clone with a few counts. V gene TRBV5-1 combines with J gene TRBJ1-4; D perhaps matches TRBD1 (6 bases). The CDR3 is made up of 18 amino acids. V was clipped by 6 bases and J by 0 bases, with 21 bases between them. CDR1 and CDR2 from the germline V gene are SGHRS and YFSETQ. This chain's CDR3 is CASKEFPGQLTTNEKLFF. The CDR3 region has the DNA TGCGCCAGCAAGGAGTTCCCCGGACAGTTAACAACTAATGAAAAACTGTTTTTT.

The genes are TRBV29-1 and TRBJ2-1, with D tentatively TRBD2 (5 bases). Between the trimmed V and J ends, which lost 2 bases and 7 bases, there was a span of 15 bases. The CDR3 length is 14 residues. CDR1 and CDR2 (germline): SQVTM, ANQGSEA. The CDR3 sequence is CSVELAAPGNEQFF. CDR3 bases: TGCAGCGTTGAACTCGCGGCCCCGGGGAATGAGCAGTTCTTC.

The V gene is TRBV11-1, the J gene TRBJ2-7; TRBD1 matches at 9 bases. The length of the CDR3 is 15 residues. V lost 0 bases and J lost 2; bases outside the gene matches: 2. Germline CDR1 is SGHAT and CDR2 is FQDESV (reference sequence). The CDR3 reads CASSLADRGTYEQYF. DNA of the CDR3: TGTGCCAGCAGCTTAGCGGACAGGGGTACCTACGAGCAGTACTTC. Full variable domain (outside the CDR3, taken from reference TRBV11-1 and TRBJ2-7): EAEVAQSPRYKITEKSQAVAFWCDPISGHATLYWYRQILGQGPELLVQFQDESVVDDSQLPKDRFSAERLKGVDSTLKIQPAELGDSAMYLCASSLADRGTYEQYFGPGTRLTVT.

The rearrangement joins TRBV27 to TRBJ1-2, with a tentative D call TRBD1 (6 bases). Germline V CDR1 and CDR2: MNHEY, SMNVEV (reference sequence). The V end was cut by 2 bases, the J end by 3 bases, with 13 bases between. The CDR3 runs to 15 residues. The DNA for the CDR3 is TGTGCCAGCAGTTTAAACAGGGTACCCTACTATGGCTACACCTTC. Protein: CASSLNRVPYYGYTF.

The chain has TRBV7-3 and TRBJ2-3; 7 nucleotides align to TRBD1. J lost 4 bases, V lost 2 bases, and 3 bases had no gene match. This CDR3 spans 14 amino acids. CDR1 and CDR2 from the germline V gene are SGHTA and FQGTGA. CDR3 nucleotide sequence: TGTGCCAGCAGCTTAGACAGGGCGGCAGATACGCAGTATTTT. Translation gives CASSLDRAADTQYF. Full variable domain (rest looked up from reference TRBV7-3 and TRBJ2-3): GAGVSQTPSNKVTEKGKYVELRCDPISGHTALYWYRQSLGQGPEFLIYFQGTGAADDSGLPNDRFFAVRPEGSVSTLKIQRTERGDSAVYLCASSLDRAADTQYFGPGTRLTVL.

The chain carries TRBV10-3 and TRBJ1-1; a weak D match, TRBD1 (6 bases). V dropped 2 bases and J dropped 4 bases, with 14 bases sitting between them. CDR3 length: 15 residues. The V gene's germline CDR1 is ENHRY and CDR2 SYGVKD. CDR3 protein: CAISEVGQMSTEAFF. The CDR3 region has the DNA TGTGCCATCAGTGAGGTTGGACAGATGAGCACTGAAGCTTTCTTT.

This chain connects TRBV7-9 to TRBJ1-2; D is unclear. The CDR3 extends over 12 amino acids. Germline CDR1 and CDR2: SEHNR and FQNEAQ (reference sequence). The V gene lost 1 base and the J gene lost 8 bases, with 8 bases spanning the gap. The CDR3 nucleotides are TGTGCCAGCAGCTTAGATGGGAGGGGCTACACCTTC. Protein sequence: CASSLDGRGYTF.

This rearrangement joins TRBV5-1 to TRBJ2-7, with 11 nucleotides matching TRBD2. This CDR3 is 15 amino acids long. The germline CDR1 and CDR2 sequences are SGHRS and YFSETQ. Unmatched junction bases numbered 6, after V lost 3 bases and J lost 4 bases. CDR3 coding DNA: TGCGCCAGCAGCTCAAGACTAGCGGGGACTTACGAGCAGTACTTC. Translated: CASSSRLAGTYEQYF.

The rearrangement uses TRBV27 and TRBJ2-3; a possible D gene is TRBD2 (6 bases). The CDR3 covers 16 residues. V was cut by 3 bases and J by 6 bases, with 19 bases left in between. Germline V CDR1 and CDR2: MNHEY, SMNVEV (reference sequence). The CDR3 DNA reads TGTGCCAGCAGTTTTTGGAGGGGTCATCGGGCCGATACGCAGTATTTT. Protein product: CASSFWRGHRADTQYF.

The gene calls are TRBV7-9 and TRBJ2-7; weak D call: TRBD2 (5 bases). Germline CDR1 is SEHNR and CDR2 is FQNEAQ (reference sequence). V lost 2 bases and J 3 bases, leaving 11 bases between the germline ends. CDR3 length: 14 residues. The CDR3 here is CASSLTDGSYEQYF. The CDR3 coding sequence is TGTGCCAGCAGCTTAACTGATGGGAGCTACGAGCAGTACTTC.

The chain recombines TRBV10-3 with TRBJ2-5; D unclear. CDR1 is ENHRY, CDR2 SYGVKD, per germline. This CDR3 is built from 12 residues. V was clipped by 8 bases and J by 5 bases, with 12 bases between them. DNA for the CDR3: TGTGCCATCGGGCAGCATCGGGAGACCCAGTACTTC. Encoded protein: CAIGQHRETQYF.

This clone has only a few counts. The chain employs TRBV7-2 and TRBJ1-2; 8 bases are shared with TRBD1. CDR1 is SGHTA and CDR2 is FQGNSA in the germline V gene. This CDR3 region has 16 residues. J was trimmed by 6 bases and V by 0 bases; bases with no gene match: 9. Here the CDR3 reads CASSLAHRPGGDGYTF. CDR3 bases: TGTGCCAGCAGCTTAGCGCATCGGCCAGGGGGCGATGGCTACACCTTC.

The chain couples TRBV7-4 to TRBJ1-4; weak D call: TRBD1 (5 bases). V was pared by 11 bases and J by 7 bases, with 20 bases between. The CDR3 extends over 14 amino acids. In germline, CDR1 is SGHVT, CDR2 SQSDAQ. The CDR3 bases are TGTGCCCCGCCCGGCGGGGCGAAGGGTGAAAAACTGTTTTTT. As protein: CAPPGGAKGEKLFF.

The chain carries TRBV2 and TRBJ1-2; 7 bases align to TRBD1. From germline, CDR1 is SNHLY and CDR2 FYNNEI. V gave up 5 bases and J gave up 2 bases; unmatched junction bases: 2. The CDR3 has 13 amino acids. In DNA form, the CDR3 reads TGTGCCAGCAGTACGACAGGGAACTATGGCTACACCTTC. It is translated as CASSTTGNYGYTF.

V gene TRBV7-9 combines with J gene TRBJ2-2, with D unclear. V was shortened by 7 bases and J by 9 bases, with 12 bases between the two germline ends. Per the germline V gene, CDR1 is SEHNR and CDR2 is FQNEAQ (reference sequence). The CDR3 spans 12 residues. The CDR3 here is CASTTPGRELFF. The DNA of the CDR3 is TGTGCCAGCACCACTCCAGGCAGGGAGCTGTTTTTT.

This clone was recorded at least ten times. The CDR3 region is CASSLVDGVGETQYF. The CDR3 bases are TGCGCCAGCAGCTTGGTAGACGGGGTAGGTGAGACCCAGTACTTC. V usage is TRBV5-1 and J usage is TRBJ2-5; TRBD2 is a possible D gene (5 bases). The germline V gene encodes CDR1 SGHRS and CDR2 YFSETQ. The ends were cut back, 0 bases at V and 5 bases at J, with 14 bases in the middle. The CDR3 runs 15 residues. The full variable domain, in which reference TRBV5-1 and TRBJ2-5 provide the parts outside the CDR3, is KAGVTQTPRYLIKTRGQQVTLSCSPISGHRSVSWYQQTPGQGLQFLFEYFSETQRNKGNFPGRFSGRQFSNSRSEMNVSTLELGDSALYLCASSLVDGVGETQYFGPGTRLLVL.

The chain is built from TRBV6-1 and TRBJ1-2; 10 bases are a match to TRBD1. The V gene end was trimmed by 3 bases and the J gene end by 1 base; junction bases not matched to a gene: 5. The germline gives CDR1 MNHNS, CDR2 SASEGT. CDR3 size: 16 residues. CDR3 region: CASSDRGTGVNYGYTF. The CDR3 bases are TGTGCCAGCAGTGACCGCGGGACAGGGGTTAACTATGGCTACACCTTC.

The rearrangement joins TRBV28 to TRBJ2-6; D might be TRBD2 (5 bases). V lost 1 base to trimming and J lost 0 bases, with 10 bases between them. This CDR3 region has 17 residues. CDR1 is MDHEN, CDR2 SYDVKM, per germline. This CDR3 reads CASSLSLGNSGANVLTF. As DNA, the CDR3 is TGTGCCAGCAGTTTATCTCTCGGGAACTCTGGGGCCAACGTCCTGACTTTC.

The gene calls are TRBV7-3 and TRBJ1-1, with D hard to call. Germline V gene data show CDR1 as SGHTA and CDR2 as FQGTGA. Trimming removed 5 bases from V and 5 bases from J, with 12 bases in between. The length of the CDR3 is 13 residues. The CDR3 here is CASSLTVETEAFF. The DNA for the CDR3 is TGTGCCAGCAGCCTCACGGTAGAAACTGAAGCTTTCTTT.

This clone was seen a few times. The chain uses TRBV28 and TRBJ2-2; 10 bases are shared with TRBD2. The CDR3 contains 20 residues. CDR1 MDHEN and CDR2 SYDVKM come from the germline V gene. Trimming at V came to 4 bases and at J to 0 bases, leaving 14 bases not matched to a gene. Here the CDR3 DNA reads TGTGCCAGCAGTTCCCCGTCGGGGCTAGCGGGGGACGCGAACACCGGGGAGCTGTTTTTT. This sequence encodes CASSSPSGLAGDANTGELFF. Supplemented by reference TRBV28 and TRBJ2-2, the full variable domain reads DVKVTQSSRYLVKRTGEKVFLECVQDMDHENMFWYRQDPGLGLRLIYFSYDVKMKEKGDIPEGYSVSREKKERFSLILESASTNQTSMYLCASSSPSGLAGDANTGELFFGEGSRLTVL.

This chain connects TRBV7-9 to TRBJ2-2; D perhaps matches TRBD2 (5 bases). Germline V lookup: CDR1 SEHNR, CDR2 FQNEAQ (reference sequence). This CDR3 spans 17 amino acids. Trimming stripped 3 bases from V and 2 bases from J, with 16 bases between. CDR3 DNA: TGTGCCAGCAGCTTCCCCCCGCCCCGGGGAAACACCGGGGAGCTGTTTTTT. Its translation is CASSFPPPRGNTGELFF.

As to this clone: The junction departs from the called germline gene at one end, perhaps through a read error. The chain carries TRBV28 and TRBJ1-2; TRBD1 is a possible D gene (6 bases). Germline CDR1 MDHEN, CDR2 SYDVKM. The CDR3 totals 13 residues. The CDR3 reads CASNLQGTKGYTF. CDR3 nucleotides: TGTGCCAGCAATTTACAGGGAACAAAGGGCTACACCTTC.

The CDR3 DNA is TGTGCCAGCATCCCACGGGAGGGGGCGCGCGGCTACACCTTC. This encodes CASIPREGARGYTF. The chain combines TRBV2 with TRBJ1-2; 7 bases line up with TRBD1. The CDR3 loop spans 14 amino acids. The V and J ends lost 7 bases and 8 bases, in that order; junction bases with no gene match: 13. In germline, CDR1 is SNHLY, CDR2 FYNNEI.

The chain combines TRBV5-1 with TRBJ2-3, with a possible D match to TRBD1 (5 bases). The V gene's germline CDR1 is SGHRS and CDR2 YFSETQ. This CDR3 comprises 14 residues. V was cut by 7 bases and J by 0 bases, with 12 bases left in between. The CDR3 DNA is TGCGCCAGCTTTAAGGGGCAGAGCACAGATACGCAGTATTTT. This sequence encodes CASFKGQSTDTQYF.